This T cell receptor (beta chain) was sequenced for a study of regulatory T cells in long-lasting Graves disease. Looking at the study overall: Persistence in Graves' disease required over 5 years of antithyroid drugs plus positive TSH receptor antibodies.

Study observations and caveats: TRBV28 was favored in persistent disease, as were TRBJ1-2 and TRBJ2-5. Newly diagnosed patients shared 950 to 1,000 public clonotypes; persistent patients shared approximately 2,700.

The time point denotes: persistent/refractory GD, antithyroid drugs over 5 years with positive TRAb. PBMC RNA was the source of the TCR library. Building the TCR beta libraries relied on iRepertoire HTBI primers, and CDR3 regions underwent Arm-PCR. In the source study's methods: The study identified more than 50 TRBV and approximately 15 TRBJ segments across samples. TCRdb fed the multiplex PCR reads into MiXCR, producing one record per CDR3 protein. For this entry, the V and J calls and clone size follow TCRdb and not the study's own pipeline. The repertoire consists of some 330,000 distinct CDR3 sequences, with roughly 24% occurring once and the leading ten covering 28%. Ten or more counts support this clonotype. Its antigen is undetermined. The J segment lost 4 bases and the V segment lost 5 bases, leaving 8 bases of the junction unmatched. The CDR3 has 15 residues. Germline lookup yields CDR1 MDHEN and CDR2 SYDVKM.

The rearrangement joins TRBV28 to TRBJ2-7; 10 nucleotides match TRBD2. Sequenced here: peripheral blood mononuclear cells (PBMCs), sampled when the disease was refractory, from a patient treated with antithyroid drugs. The source is a woman aged 40 to 50 with Graves disease. The CDR3 DNA is TGTGCCAGCAGTACAGTAGCGGGAGGTTCTTACGAGCAGTACTTC. Translation: CASSTVAGGSYEQYF.